These T cell receptor beta chains were read from a single sample in a study of blood T cell repertoires in COVID-19. Clones were read by immunoSEQ multiplex PCR, and TCRdb kept only the in-frame ones, dropping some. Of roughly 100,000 clones listed, 75% to 90% are singletons. Sequences were obtained from peripheral blood. These receptors were obtained from a woman aged 45-59 years with COVID-19, enrolled during active disease. Both conserved end residues are part of each CDR3. A D gene is named only where the DNA matches it firmly. Only some rows state a clone size, as once, few, many or a class for expanded clones.

clone size	V gene	J gene	D gene	CDR3 protein	CDR3 DNA
.	TRBV2	TRBJ1-5	TRBD1	CASSERGQGAVSNQPQHF	TGTGCCAGCAGTGAACGGGGACAGGGGGCAGTAAGCAATCAGCCCCAGCATTTT
.	TRBV5-6	TRBJ1-2	.	CASSLSGSGYGYTF	TGTGCCAGCAGCTTGTCGGGATCGGGCTATGGCTACACCTTC
.	TRBV9	TRBJ2-3	TRBD2	CASSVVPSGTRDTQYF	TGTGCCAGCAGCGTAGTACCTAGCGGGACCCGGGATACGCAGTATTTT
once	TRBV3-1/TRBV3-2	TRBJ2-5	.	CASRKEVETQYF	TGTGCCAGCCGGAAGGAGGTGGAGACCCAGTACTTC
.	TRBV7-3	TRBJ2-3	TRBD2	CASSLRPGGHTDTQYF	TGTGCCAGCAGCTTAAGACCGGGGGGGCACACAGATACGCAGTATTTT
.	TRBV3-1/TRBV3-2	TRBJ1-2	.	CASSDDRTDYGYTF	TGTGCCAGCAGCGACGACAGGACGGACTATGGCTACACCTTC
.	TRBV19	TRBJ2-1	.	CASSIQGGVDEQFF	TGTGCCAGTAGTATCCAGGGAGGCGTAGATGAGCAGTTCTTC
.	TRBV28	TRBJ1-4	.	CASRPSAGQTNEKLFF	TGTGCCAGCAGGCCCTCCGCCGGACAAACTAATGAAAAACTGTTTTTT
.	TRBV10-3	TRBJ2-2	.	CAISESEVAGTNTGELFF	TGTGCCATCAGTGAGTCGGAGGTTGCGGGTACGAACACCGGGGAGCTGTTTTTT
.	TRBV6-6	TRBJ1-5	TRBD1	CASSYRTGKVDQPQHF	TGTGCCAGCAGTTACAGGACAGGGAAAGTCGATCAGCCCCAGCATTTT
.	TRBV7-2	TRBJ2-3	TRBD2	CASSGLAGGHPTDTQYF	TGTGCCAGCAGCGGACTAGCGGGGGGGCACCCCACAGATACGCAGTATTTT
.	TRBV5-6	TRBJ2-7	.	CASSLRRIRNSYEQYF	TGTGCCAGCAGCTTGAGGCGGATTCGTAACTCCTACGAGCAGTACTTC
.	TRBV9	TRBJ2-1	.	CASSVQGTGWNEQFF	TGTGCCAGCAGCGTCCAGGGGACGGGCTGGAATGAGCAGTTCTTC
once	TRBV28	TRBJ1-1	.	CASSTYGVAFF	TGTGCCAGCAGCACCTACGGGGTGGCTTTCTTT
once	TRBV9	TRBJ1-1	.	CASSVEGRGAPNTEAFF	TGTGCCAGCAGCGTAGAGGGACGCGGGGCGCCTAACACTGAAGCTTTCTTT
.	TRBV2	TRBJ2-1	.	CASNGQTSSYNEQFF	TGTGCCAGCAATGGACAGACGAGCTCCTACAATGAGCAGTTCTTC
.	TRBV4-1	TRBJ1-1	TRBD1	CASSQPLGTEKHQAFF	TGCGCCAGCAGCCAACCTTTGGGGACAGAGAAACACCAAGCTTTCTTT
.	TRBV4-2	TRBJ2-1	TRBD2	CASSHTPTSANEQFF	TGTGCCAGCAGCCACACCCCGACTAGCGCGAATGAGCAGTTCTTC
.	TRBV19	TRBJ1-4	TRBD1	CASSPGQGWEKLFF	TGTGCCAGTAGCCCGGGACAGGGTTGGGAAAAACTGTTTTTT
.	TRBV30	TRBJ2-7	.	CAYVLGPTPYEQYF	TGTGCCTACGTCCTGGGGCCTACTCCCTACGAGCAGTACTTC
.	TRBV9	TRBJ2-1	.	CASSSHGVTYNEQFF	TGTGCCAGCAGCTCCCACGGGGTCACTTACAATGAGCAGTTCTTC
.	TRBV14	TRBJ1-2	.	CASSQKDSGLRYGYTF	TGTGCCAGCAGCCAGAAGGACTCGGGACTCAGATATGGCTACACCTTC
.	TRBV5-6	TRBJ1-5	.	CASSSMAGDQPQHF	TGTGCCAGCAGCTCGATGGCAGGGGATCAGCCCCAGCATTTT
few	TRBV6-6	TRBJ1-3	.	CASRPQNSLSGNTIYF	TGTGCCAGCAGGCCTCAGAATTCTCTTTCTGGAAACACCATATATTTT
.	TRBV5-1	TRBJ2-1	.	CASSKGVVDNEQFF	TGCGCCAGCAGCAAAGGGGTTGTCGACAATGAGCAGTTCTTC
.	TRBV28	TRBJ1-2	.	CASTDSHYGYTF	TGTGCCAGCACTGACAGCCACTATGGCTACACCTTC
.	TRBV11-2	TRBJ1-1	.	CASSFRWLGSMNTEAFF	TGTGCCAGCAGTTTTAGATGGTTAGGGAGCATGAACACTGAAGCTTTCTTT
many	TRBV13	TRBJ1-1	TRBD1	CASSLGTGQVNTEAFF	TGTGCCAGCAGCTTAGGCACGGGACAGGTGAACACTGAAGCTTTCTTT